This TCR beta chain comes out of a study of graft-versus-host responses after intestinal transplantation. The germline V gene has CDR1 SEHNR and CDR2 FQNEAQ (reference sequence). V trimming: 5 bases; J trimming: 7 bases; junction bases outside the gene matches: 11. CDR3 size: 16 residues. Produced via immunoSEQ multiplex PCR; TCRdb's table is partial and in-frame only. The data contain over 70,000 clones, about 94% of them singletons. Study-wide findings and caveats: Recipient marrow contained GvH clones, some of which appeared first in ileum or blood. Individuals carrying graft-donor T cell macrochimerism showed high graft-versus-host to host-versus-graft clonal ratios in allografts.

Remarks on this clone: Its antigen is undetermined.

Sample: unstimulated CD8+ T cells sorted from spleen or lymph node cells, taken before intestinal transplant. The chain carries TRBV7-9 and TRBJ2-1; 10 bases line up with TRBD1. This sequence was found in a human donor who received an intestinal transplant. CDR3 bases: TGTGCCAGCAGCCCGCCCCCGGGACAGGGGTGGAATGAGCAGTTCTTC. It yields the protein CASSPPPGQGWNEQFF.